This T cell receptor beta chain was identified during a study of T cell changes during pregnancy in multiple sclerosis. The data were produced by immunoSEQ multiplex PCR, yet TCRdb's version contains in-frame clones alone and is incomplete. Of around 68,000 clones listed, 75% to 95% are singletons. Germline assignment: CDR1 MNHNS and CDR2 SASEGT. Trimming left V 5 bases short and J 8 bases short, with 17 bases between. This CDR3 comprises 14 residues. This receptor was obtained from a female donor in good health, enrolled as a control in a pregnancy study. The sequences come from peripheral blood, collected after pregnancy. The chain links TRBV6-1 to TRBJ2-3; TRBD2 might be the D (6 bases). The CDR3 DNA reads TGTGCCAGCAGTCCCCCGGAGGGGCGGGGTACGCAGTATTTT. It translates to CASSPPEGRGTQYF.